The entry below gives a single T cell receptor beta chain sequence along with its context. The specificity of this receptor is unknown. Per-base qualities were not stored, and no clone one base away is much larger. This sample stems from a study of identical twins (dated by TCRdb to about 2016). About the investigation overall: The study deep-sequenced TCR alpha and beta repertoires from monozygotic twins, unrelated adults of various ages and cord blood to test whether fetal clonotypes persist. Replicate twin experiments were performed at different times using different library preparation protocols to rule out contamination.

Every donor in the study was a healthy Caucasian. The twin cohort consisted of three pairs of female monozygotic twins, all aged roughly 18 to 30 years. Positive isolation kits from Invitrogen were used to isolate the CD4+ and CD8+ T cell populations. Receptor libraries were prepared by 5' RACE. This sample was sequenced with an Illumina HiSeq 2000. A universal primer binding site was added through template switching, and the final cDNA carried a unique molecular identifier so that TCR cDNA molecules could be counted accurately. Specific primers in the conserved constant-segment region were used to synthesize first-strand cDNA for the TCR alpha and beta chains. To control for contamination, each cDNA library was double barcoded with a SMART-Mk sample barcode plus Illumina barcodes. TruSeq adapter sequences along with Illumina sample barcodes were introduced in two successive PCR steps. TCR alpha and beta cDNA libraries were sequenced on the Illumina HiSeq platform with custom primers. Concerning the study's data processing: MiGEC processed the raw reads to extract unique molecular identifiers, while MiXCR was used to determine the CDR3 positions. Recombination models were inferred per individual with the repgenHMM and IGoR tools using an EM algorithm. Shared clonotype analysis was performed with the tcR package in R, normalizing sharing by the product of cloneset sizes. Out-of-frame nonproductive sequences were analyzed to study raw recombination free of thymic and clonal selection effects. Using fastp trimming at Q25 and MiXCR clonotype assembly, TCRdb reanalyzed the public sequencing data and kept in-frame beta chains. All rows with the same CDR3 protein become a single entry with the most common DNA and genes. The V and J calls were determined by TCRdb, not by the authors. The sample contains about 190,000 distinct CDR3 sequences, less than 20% of them found a single time. Of the sample, over 35% falls within the top ten clones.

General conclusions and limits of the study: Compared with coincidental sharing between unrelated individuals, out-of-frame TCR alpha sequences shared between twins showed an excess of sequences with low generation probability. Invariant T cells such as MAIT and iNKT could partly confound zero-insertion analyses, although diverse VJ usage argued against such confounding for most clonotypes. Abundant cord blood beta clonotypes had fewer insertions, young adult naive repertoires showed a similar but weaker trend, and memory repertoires showed no such trend. In beta out-of-frame sequences, excess twin sharing was weaker, because having fewer shared sequences lowered the signal-to-noise ratio. Conclusions relied on cross-sectional statistical analysis, since the same donors could not be followed over many years. In monozygotic twins, out-of-frame TCR alpha sharing was systematically underestimated by recombination models, although the models agreed with sharing between unrelated individuals.

V gives up 6 bases and J gives up 0 bases, and the segment between their germline ends measures 23 bases. From cysteine to phenylalanine, the CDR3 is 18 amino acids long. Just CDR3 DNA is preserved here, 54 bases in frame from base 1. The same sample was also studied in work on T cells expressing NK-cell markers. The second paper further reports: In sorted CD3+CD56+NKG2C+, CD3+CD56+NKG2C- and CD3+CD56-NKG2C+ T-cell subsets from several donors, TCR beta-chain repertoires were profiled. Most of the eight sequenced donors were HCMV-seropositive and one was HCMV-seronegative. In several experiments an anti-gammadeltaTCR antibody was added to restrict sorting to alphabetaTCR-expressing T cells. In a handful of donors, the dominant CD3+CD56+NKG2C+ clonotypes were among the top 10 CD8+ clonotypes and accounted for about 1.0-8% of CD8+ T cells. Those dominant clonotypes were again the most abundant among CD3+CD56-NKG2C+ cells in a few donors, at roughly 25-60.1%. It remained unclear whether the expanded NKG2C-expressing T cell clones were specific for HCMV antigens. The study sequenced eight donors, all healthy volunteers chosen at random: three men and five women. To determine HCMV serostatus, a commercial ELISA kit was used to detect HCMV-specific IgG in serum. Reads were demultiplexed and grouped by UMI with MIGEC, and clonotypes were assembled and quantified with MiTCR. To exclude erroneous sequences, any TCR cDNA sequence not supported by at least two reads was discarded. Downstream repertoire analysis used the tcR package, and clonotypes were matched across fractions by CDR3 nucleotide sequence plus V segment. VDJmatch was used to annotate antigen specificity against VDJdb, with one amino acid substitution in CDR3 allowed.

The receptor comes from a woman aged 18-29 years in good health. What was sequenced was CD8+ T cells sorted from blood. This chain is built from TRBV12-3 or TRBV12-4 and TRBJ1-1; the D gene is perhaps TRBD1, on 6 matching bases. The bases read TGTGCCAGCAGGCGGGGTTTTAACAGGGTTTCGATGAACACTGAAGCTTTCTTT. It is translated as CASRRGFNRVSMNTEAFF.